This T cell receptor (beta chain) comes out of a study of low-dose radiotherapy and immunotherapy resistance in tumors. Turning to the study itself: Once cycle 1 day 1 began, patients took oral aspirin 300 mg daily for four cycles.

The time point denotes: before trial treatment. Donors, who were enrolled in a single-arm phase I dose-escalation trial, received nivolumab, ipilimumab, aspirin, low-dose cyclophosphamide and low-dose radiotherapy. Tumors of eligible patients were advanced, solid and lacking tumor-infiltrating lymphocytes. This clonotype has ten or more counts. Germline loops: CDR1 SQVTM, CDR2 ANQGSEA. Trimming removed 6 bases from V and 0 bases from J, with 9 bases in between. This CDR3 is built from 12 residues. Both TCRalpha and TCRbeta chains were reverse transcribed with V-gene-specific primers. TCRs were amplified for approximately 22 PCR cycles with a constant-region primer and V-primer adapter. One entry per CDR3 protein results from TCRdb running MiXCR on the reads. The sample yields about 39,000 distinct CDR3 sequences, 25% to 40% seen once.

Specimen: PBMCs, collected before treatment. This TCR was sampled from a male donor with gallbladder cancer. This rearrangement joins TRBV29-1 to TRBJ2-7; tentative D call: TRBD1 (6 bases). The CDR3 is CSVRDNSYEQYF. DNA for the CDR3: TGCAGCGTCAGGGACAACTCCTACGAGCAGTACTTC.